These 31 T cell receptor beta chains were sequenced from one sample in a study of molecular identifiers for immune sequencing clone quantification. TCRdb used MiXCR to reprocess the PCR reads, holding one entry per CDR3 protein. Of around 460,000 distinct CDR3 sequences in the sample, approximately 25% were seen once. Sequencing used naive CD8+ T cells from blood, with Jurkat cell RNA spiked in. Noted subset: FACS-sorted CD8+CD4-CCR7+CD45RA+ naive T cells. These receptors came from a human donor in good health. Some libraries in this study had Jurkat cell RNA spiked in.

Worth noting for this clonotype: At one boundary the junction diverges from the germline segment, which might be a read error. The chain links TRBV6-5 to TRBJ2-1, with 12 bases fitting TRBD2. Per the germline V gene, CDR1 is MNHEY and CDR2 is SVGAGI. This CDR3 has 16 residues. CDR3 nucleotide sequence: TGTACCAGCAGTTACCCGCTAGCGGGGGGGTCAACGAGGGAGTTCTTC. Translation: CTSSYPLAGGSTREFF.

The rearrangement links TRBV3-1 to TRBJ1-5; 7 nucleotides agree with TRBD1. Germline lookup yields CDR1 LGHDT and CDR2 YNNKEL (reference sequence). This CDR3 is 16 amino acids long. J was trimmed by 0 bases and V by 3 bases; bases with no gene match: 5. The CDR3 nucleotides read TGTGCCAGCAGCCAGGAGACAGGGAATAGCAATCAGCCCCAGCATTTT. Protein sequence: CASSQETGNSNQPQHF. The variable domain in full, with the rest retrieved from reference TRBV3-1 and TRBJ1-5, is DTAVSQTPKYLVTQMGNDKSIKCEQNLGHDTMYWYKQDSKKFLKIMFSYNNKELIINETVPNRFSPKSPDKAHLNLHINSLELGDSAVYFCASSQETGNSNQPQHFGDGTRLSIL.

This clonotype came up many times. The chain couples TRBV20-1 to TRBJ1-5; D uncertain. Trimming removed 6 bases at V and 6 bases at J, with 15 bases between. The length of the CDR3 is 13 residues. Germline V gene lookup returns CDR1 DFQATT and CDR2 SNEGSKA (reference sequence). The CDR3 DNA follows: TGCAGTGCCCCCGAGGGTCTGGGTCAGCCCCAGCATTTT. Protein product: CSAPEGLGQPQHF.

Comments on this clonotype: Germline is not matched at one junction end, which may reflect a read error. The chain carries TRBV6-5 and TRBJ2-1, with D maybe TRBD1 (6 bases). CDR1 MNHEY and CDR2 SVGAGI come from the germline V gene. The CDR3 covers 14 residues. Written as DNA, the CDR3 is TGTGCCAGCAGGGAACCTCTAGGGGACAATGAGCAGCTCTTC. Protein product: CASREPLGDNEQLF.

The rearrangement joins TRBV18 to TRBJ1-1; D is unresolved. The CDR3 totals 13 residues. The V gene's germline CDR1 is KGHSH and CDR2 LQKENI. Trimming removed 2 bases at V and 1 base at J, with 5 bases between. The CDR3 bases are TGTGCCAGCTCACCAGCACCGAACACTGAAGCTTTCTTT. Its protein product is CASSPAPNTEAFF.

For this clonotype: A much larger clone differs from this one at a single base, so this may be a read error. The rearrangement uses TRBV7-2 and TRBJ1-5; D not certain. Germline V gene data show CDR1 as SGHTA and CDR2 as FQGNSA. The CDR3 length is 15 residues. The CDR3 sequence: CASSLVLSSSQPQHF. CDR3 nucleotide sequence: TGTGCCAGCAGCTTAGTTCTCAGTAGCAGTCAGCCCCAGCATTTT.

As to this clonotype: Just one base apart from a much larger clone, this may be a read error. The V call is TRBV7-9, the J call TRBJ1-1; no reliable D call. The germline V gene has CDR1 SEHNR and CDR2 FQNEAQ (reference sequence). This CDR3 is 11 amino acids long. The CDR3 here is CASTYRPDAFF. In DNA, the CDR3 is TGTGCCAGCACCTACCGCCCTGATGCTTTCTTT.

The V gene is TRBV11-2, the J gene TRBJ2-7; a possible D gene is TRBD2 (5 bases). Trimming left V 6 bases short and J 9 bases short, with 27 bases between. The CDR3 consists of 16 residues. Germline assignment: CDR1 SGHAT and CDR2 FQNNGV. The CDR3 DNA reads as TGTGCCAGCAGATCTTACGCGGTAACGGGTGGAGGCGGGCAGTACTTC. It translates to CASRSYAVTGGGGQYF.

V gene TRBV25-1 combines with J gene TRBJ1-4; tentatively, D is TRBD1 (5 bases). V lost 1 base to trimming and J lost 8 bases, with 14 bases between them. Germline CDR1 reads MGHDK; CDR2 reads SYGVNS. The CDR3 is made up of 15 amino acids. The CDR3 protein is CASSELEGLAEKLFF. CDR3 bases: TGTGCCAGCAGTGAATTAGAGGGGCTGGCAGAAAAACTGTTTTTT.

This clonotype was detected only a few times. The CDR3 protein is CASYGGSGNEQFF. The CDR3 nucleotides read TGTGCCAGTTATGGCGGGAGTGGGAATGAGCAGTTCTTC. The chain has TRBV19 and TRBJ2-1; the match to TRBD2 covers 7 bases. This CDR3 comprises 13 residues. Germline V gene data show CDR1 as LNHDA and CDR2 as SQIVND (reference sequence). V was clipped by 8 bases and J by 7 bases; unmatched bases: 8.

CDR3 amino acids: CASSWAPTYEQYF. CDR3 nucleotides: TGCGCCAGCAGCTGGGCGCCTACCTACGAGCAGTACTTC. This rearrangement joins TRBV5-1 to TRBJ2-7; D not resolved. V was shortened by 3 bases and J by 2 bases, with 9 bases between the two germline ends. Per the germline V gene, CDR1 is SGHRS and CDR2 is YFSETQ. The CDR3 has 13 amino acids.

The chain carries TRBV29-1 and TRBJ2-5, with D perhaps matching TRBD2 (6 bases). The V end was cut by 0 bases, the J end by 4 bases, with 18 bases between. Germline V gene lookup returns CDR1 SQVTM and CDR2 ANQGSEA. The CDR3 runs 16 residues. CDR3 residues: CSVEDYGQGGRETQYF. Written as DNA, the CDR3 is TGCAGCGTTGAAGATTACGGGCAGGGAGGACGAGAGACCCAGTACTTC.

The sample holds many counts of this clonotype. DNA for the CDR3: TGCAGTGCTCCCCGGACAGGCCGAACTAATGAAAAACTGTTTTTT. This encodes CSAPRTGRTNEKLFF. The V and J genes are TRBV20-1 and TRBJ1-4; 7 positions match TRBD1. CDR1 DFQATT and CDR2 SNEGSKA come from the germline V gene (reference sequence). The trim removed 5 bases at V and 1 base at J, leaving 7 bases unmatched. This CDR3 has 15 residues.

A few counts support this clonotype. This chain uses TRBV5-1 with TRBJ2-7; the match to TRBD1 covers 9 bases. Germline values: CDR1 SGHRS, CDR2 YFSETQ. The CDR3 runs to 14 residues. Trimming removed 1 base from V and 5 bases from J; junction bases left unmatched: 4. The CDR3 DNA reads as TGCGCCAGCAGCTTGACAGGGGGCCCCAACGAGCAGTACTTC. As protein: CASSLTGGPNEQYF.

The sample holds many counts of this clonotype. The V call is TRBV28, the J call TRBJ2-7; D tentatively fits TRBD1 or TRBD2 (6 bases each). CDR3 length equals 15 residues. V lost 5 bases and J 2 bases, leaving 16 bases between the germline ends. The germline gives CDR1 MDHEN, CDR2 SYDVKM. For the CDR3, the DNA is TGTGCCAGCAGTCCCCTAGGGGGGTCCGCCTACGAGCAGTACTTC. This sequence encodes CASSPLGGSAYEQYF.

This clonotype was observed at least ten times. This rearrangement joins TRBV4-1 to TRBJ1-4; D may be TRBD1 (5 bases). The V end lost 4 bases, the J end lost 5 bases, and 14 bases lay between the germline ends. Per the germline V gene, CDR1 is MGHRA and CDR2 is YSYEKL. This CDR3 is 15 amino acids long. The DNA for the CDR3 is TGCGCCAGCAGCCCCCCCGGGGGGGAAAATGAAAAACTGTTTTTT. Its translation: CASSPPGGENEKLFF.

This clonotype showed up many times. The J gene is TRBJ1-5, the V gene TRBV14; D perhaps matches TRBD1 (5 bases). Trimming removed 8 bases from V and 11 bases from J, with 19 bases in between. Germline-derived CDR1 and CDR2 are SGHDN and FVKESK. The CDR3 covers 13 residues. CDR3 DNA sequence: TGTGCCAGCTCAGACAGTCAGGCGGGGACCCAGCATTTT. Translated: CASSDSQAGTQHF. The whole variable domain, filled in from reference TRBV14 and TRBJ1-5, reads EAGVTQFPSHSVIEKGQTVTLRCDPISGHDNLYWYRRVMGKEIKFLLHFVKESKQDESGMPNNRFLAERTGGTYSTLKVQPAELEDSGVYFCASSDSQAGTQHFGDGTRLSIL.

This clonotype was detected only a few times. CDR3 sequence (DNA): TGTGCCAGCAGTTTAGAAAAACAGGGGGTTCCCGAAGCTTTCTTT. Amino acid sequence: CASSLEKQGVPEAFF. This sequence joins TRBV28 and TRBJ1-1, with 8 bases fitting TRBD1. This CDR3 region has 15 residues. V lost 2 bases and J lost 8; bases outside the gene matches: 10. Germline V gene lookup returns CDR1 MDHEN and CDR2 SYDVKM. The full variable domain, in which reference TRBV28 and TRBJ1-1 provide the parts outside the CDR3, is DVKVTQSSRYLVKRTGEKVFLECVQDMDHENMFWYRQDPGLGLRLIYFSYDVKMKEKGDIPEGYSVSREKKERFSLILESASTNQTSMYLCASSLEKQGVPEAFFGQGTRLTVV.

The V call is TRBV7-6, the J call TRBJ2-7, with D possibly TRBD2 on 6 matching bases. Germline V gene data show CDR1 as SGHVS and CDR2 as FNYEAQ. The CDR3 length is 14 residues. V lost 0 bases, J lost 5 bases, and 11 bases lay in between. CDR3 loop: CASSLAFGGDEQYF. CDR3 DNA: TGTGCCAGCAGCTTAGCGTTCGGGGGTGACGAGCAGTACTTC.

The chain joins TRBV7-9 to TRBJ2-2; 12 bases match TRBD2. The CDR3 is 16 residues long. V lost 3 bases and J lost 6; bases outside the gene matches: 5. The V gene's germline CDR1 is SEHNR and CDR2 FQNEAQ (reference sequence). The CDR3 here is CASSFLTSGRPGELFF. The DNA of the CDR3 is TGTGCCAGCAGCTTCCTAACTAGCGGGAGGCCCGGGGAGCTGTTTTTT.

This clonotype turned up a few times. The CDR3 DNA follows: TGTGCCAGCAGCCTCGCGCTAGCGGGGGTCACCGGGGAGCTGTTTTTT. Its protein is CASSLALAGVTGELFF. V gene TRBV3-1 combines with J gene TRBJ2-2; 10 bases line up with TRBD2. V was clipped by 4 bases and J by 4 bases; unmatched bases: 6. Germline V CDR1 and CDR2: LGHDT, YNNKEL (reference sequence). The CDR3 is made up of 16 amino acids. The variable domain in full, with the rest retrieved from reference TRBV3-1 and TRBJ2-2, is DTAVSQTPKYLVTQMGNDKSIKCEQNLGHDTMYWYKQDSKKFLKIMFSYNNKELIINETVPNRFSPKSPDKAHLNLHINSLELGDSAVYFCASSLALAGVTGELFFGEGSRLTVL.

As for this clonotype: The conserved closing phenylalanine or tryptophan is absent in this CDR3, likely reflecting a read error. V and J are TRBV12-3 or TRBV12-4 and TRBJ2-2, with no clear D. The CDR3 length is 13 residues. Trimming took 8 bases from V and 3 from J, leaving 10 bases between them. The CDR3 region is CASGNEDTGELFS. In nucleotides, the CDR3 is TGTGCCAGCGGAAACGAGGACACCGGGGAGCTGTTTTCT.

This clonotype has more than one count but fewer than ten. This rearrangement joins TRBV13 to TRBJ2-2; weak D call: TRBD2 (6 bases). The CDR3 is 15 amino acids. The V end was cut by 5 bases, the J end by 3 bases, with 13 bases between. Germline-derived CDR1 and CDR2 are PRHDT and FYEKMQ (reference sequence). CDR3 sequence reads: CASSVPGDYTGELFF. The CDR3 coding sequence is TGTGCCAGCAGCGTGCCCGGGGACTACACCGGGGAGCTGTTTTTT.

The CDR3 loop reads CSARENGGGPETQYF. The CDR3 nucleotides are TGCAGTGCTAGAGAGAATGGGGGGGGGCCTGAAACGCAGTATTTT. The chain recombines TRBV20-1 with TRBJ2-3, with D tentatively TRBD2 (7 bases). Germline CDR1 is DFQATT and CDR2 is SNEGSKA (reference sequence). V lost 0 bases to trimming and J lost 9 bases, with 19 bases between them. The CDR3 loop spans 15 amino acids.

This clonotype was seen a few times. The chain is built from TRBV29-1 and TRBJ2-7, with TRBD1 identical over 8 bases. Germline V gene lookup returns CDR1 SQVTM and CDR2 ANQGSEA. V was clipped by 4 bases and J by 2 bases; unmatched bases: 7. This CDR3 is built from 14 residues. Written as DNA, the CDR3 is TGCAGCGTTGGATTGTGGACAGGGACCTACGAGCAGTACTTC. Amino acid sequence: CSVGLWTGTYEQYF.

This clonotype was detected many times. The gene calls are TRBV20-1 and TRBJ2-3; possible D gene TRBD2, 5 bases. V lost 0 bases and J lost 2, with 12 bases in between. The CDR3 extends over 15 amino acids. Per germline, CDR1 DFQATT and CDR2 SNEGSKA (reference sequence). The CDR3 loop reads CSARDEGISTDTQYF. The DNA for the CDR3 is TGCAGTGCTAGAGATGAGGGCATCTCCACAGATACGCAGTATTTT.

This clonotype was seen more than once but under ten times. The chain is built from TRBV20-1 and TRBJ2-3; D is perhaps TRBD1 or TRBD2 (7 bases each). This CDR3 spans 17 amino acids. The germline CDR1 and CDR2 sequences are DFQATT and SNEGSKA (reference sequence). V shed 6 bases and J shed 2 bases, with 24 bases lying between them. CDR3 DNA: TGCAGTGCCCCACAGGGGCGGGAGCCAACCTACACAGATACGCAGTATTTT. This encodes CSAPQGREPTYTDTQYF.

With regard to this clonotype: Germline is not matched at one junction end, which may reflect a read error. The chain employs TRBV7-6 and TRBJ2-3; D unclear. The CDR3 spans 15 residues. The V gene's germline CDR1 is SGHVS and CDR2 FNYEAQ. DNA of the CDR3: TGTGCCAGCAGCTCCAAGCCTTCGGGCATAGATACGCAGAATTTT. Translating it yields CASSSKPSGIDTQNF.

Ten or more counts support this clonotype. V and J are TRBV7-9 and TRBJ1-2; D possibly corresponds to TRBD1 (5 bases). Germline V gives CDR1 SEHNR, CDR2 FQNEAQ (reference sequence). The CDR3 sequence is 14 residues long. Trimming cost V 5 bases and J 7 bases, with 17 bases left between them. The CDR3 reads CASSPTGGGAGYTF. CDR3 DNA sequence: TGTGCCAGCAGCCCCACCGGGGGAGGGGCTGGCTACACCTTC. The variable domain in full, with the rest retrieved from reference TRBV7-9 and TRBJ1-2, is DTGVSQNPRHKITKRGQNVTFRCDPISEHNRLYWYRQTLGQGPEFLTYFQNEAQLEKSRLLSDRFSAERPKGSFSTLEIQRTEQGDSAMYLCASSPTGGGAGYTFGSGTRLTVV.

This clonotype was detected a few times. A junction end diverges from the germline sequence, so it may reflect a read error. The chain couples TRBV19 to TRBJ2-1; 9 bases fit TRBD2. CDR3 size: 15 residues. Germline V gene data show CDR1 as LNHDA and CDR2 as SQIVND (reference sequence). The CDR3 sequence is CASSATSGYYDEQFF. The CDR3 DNA reads as TGTGCCAGTAGTGCGACTAGCGGTTACTACGATGAGCAGTTCTTC.

The chain uses TRBV2 and TRBJ1-1; tentative D call: TRBD1 (6 bases). Germline CDR1 and CDR2: SNHLY and FYNNEI. The ends were cut back, 1 base at V and 0 bases at J, with 12 bases in the middle. This CDR3 is built from 16 residues. The DNA of the CDR3 is TGTGCCAGCAGTGAAGAACAGGGCAGGGTGAACACTGAAGCTTTCTTT. Protein product: CASSEEQGRVNTEAFF.